Detailed here is one T cell receptor (beta chain). Its antigen is unknown. The record originates from a study of CXCR3-negative and CXCR3-positive naive CD8 T cells. The study, taken as a whole, reports: Greater hydrophobicity was found in TRB CDR3s of CXCR3-positive naive cells than of CXCR3-negative naive cells.

TRB cDNA was prepared as libraries by UMI-labeled 5' RACE. Reprocessing the 5' RACE reads, TCRdb reports a single entry for every CDR3 protein and omits DNA. This listing includes some 150,000 distinct CDR3 sequences. The germline V gene has CDR1 SQVTM and CDR2 ANQGSEA. The CDR3 runs to 15 residues. The chain combines TRBV29-1 with TRBJ2-7; as DNA is missing, the TRBD1 call by TCRdb cannot be tested. The clonotype was recovered from a human donor in good health. Some clones in this sample may be carry-over from other donors' samples. The sequenced material came from naive CXCR3+ CD8+ T cells from blood. Subset specified: CD45RO-CCR7+CD27+CD95- naive CD8+ T cells expressing CXCR3 (TNR3+). The chain's CDR3 is CSVEDMQGSSYEQYF.